The 25 T cell receptor beta chains given below trace back to one sample, sequenced in a study of blood T cell repertoires in COVID-19. Sequencing used immunoSEQ multiplex PCR; TCRdb keeps in-frame clones, though not all of them. The table shows about 110,000 clones, with about two thirds occurring only once. The specimen sequenced was peripheral blood. Source of these receptors: a woman in her thirties or forties with acute or convalescent COVID-19.

This chain links TRBV19 with TRBJ2-1; 8 positions agree with TRBD2. CDR3 size: 14 residues. CDR1 is LNHDA and CDR2 is SQIVND in the germline V gene (reference sequence). V shed 4 bases, J shed 6 bases, and the junction held 5 bases outside the gene matches. CDR3 sequence: CASSRTGTSNEQFF. The CDR3 region has the DNA TGTGCCAGTAGTAGAACCGGGACTAGCAATGAGCAGTTCTTC.

Only one count was recorded for this clone. The chain employs TRBV28 and TRBJ2-7; 7 bases fit TRBD2. The CDR3 extends over 15 amino acids. V gave up 6 bases and J gave up 0 bases; unmatched junction bases: 8. The V gene's germline CDR1 is MDHEN and CDR2 SYDVKM. The CDR3 coding sequence is TGTGCCAGCAGCCCCGGGGGGTCACTCTCCTACGAGCAGTACTTC. Residues: CASSPGGSLSYEQYF. Complete variable domain (other parts from reference TRBV28 and TRBJ2-7): DVKVTQSSRYLVKRTGEKVFLECVQDMDHENMFWYRQDPGLGLRLIYFSYDVKMKEKGDIPEGYSVSREKKERFSLILESASTNQTSMYLCASSPGGSLSYEQYFGPGTRLTVT.

This chain joins TRBV2 and TRBJ2-7, with 7 nucleotides matching TRBD1. Looked up from germline, CDR1 is SNHLY and CDR2 is FYNNEI. Losses at the gene ends were 10 bases for V and 5 bases for J; bases not matched to a gene: 8. This CDR3 comprises 12 residues. CDR3 in amino acids: CANPGQVHEQYF. As DNA, the CDR3 is TGTGCCAATCCCGGACAGGTCCACGAGCAGTACTTC.

This chain links TRBV2 with TRBJ1-1; tentatively, D is TRBD1 (5 bases). Germline loops: CDR1 SNHLY, CDR2 FYNNEI. This CDR3 is 17 amino acids long. Trimming took 6 bases from V and 8 from J, leaving 28 bases between them. The CDR3 DNA reads as TGTGCCAGCAGAGGGGTATTGGCAGACATCTCCGCCACCGAAGCTTTCTTT. The encoded protein is CASRGVLADISATEAFF.

This clone turned up a few times. This sequence joins TRBV7-9 and TRBJ1-3; tentative D call: TRBD1 (6 bases). CDR1 and CDR2 (germline): SEHNR, FQNEAQ (reference sequence). Trimming stripped 4 bases from V and 4 bases from J, with 20 bases between. CDR3 length: 17 amino acids. In DNA, the CDR3 is TGTGCCAGCAGCTCCCTCGGGACACCGTTGGGAGGAAACACCATATATTTT. It specifies CASSSLGTPLGGNTIYF.

J is TRBJ1-2 and V is TRBV6-5, with TRBD1 as a possible D gene (5 bases). Deletions cut 8 bases from V and 6 bases from J, with 13 bases between. Germline CDR1 and CDR2: MNHEY and SVGAGI. The length of the CDR3 is 12 residues. The CDR3 is CASSGGWDGYTF. The CDR3 DNA is TGTGCCAGCTCGGGGGGTTGGGATGGCTACACCTTC.

The chain carries TRBV5-4 and TRBJ1-2, with a weak D call TRBD1 (5 bases). Per germline, CDR1 SGHNT and CDR2 YYREEE (reference sequence). This CDR3 contains 12 residues. Trimming left V 4 bases short and J 7 bases short, with 11 bases between. In DNA, the CDR3 is TGTGCCAGCAGCCGGGGGGAGTCTGGCTACACCTTC. Translated: CASSRGESGYTF.

The rearrangement uses TRBV3-1 (or the pseudogene TRBV3-2) and TRBJ2-5; D is unclear. The CDR3 covers 13 residues. Trimming took 1 base from V and 4 from J, leaving 7 bases between them. Germline V gene data show CDR1 as LGHDT and CDR2 as YNNKEL (reference sequence). CDR3 nucleotides: TGTGCCAGCAGCCAAGGCGATGCAGAGACCCAGTACTTC. This sequence encodes CASSQGDAETQYF.

The chain employs TRBV28 and TRBJ1-1; D is uncertain. Germline V gene data show CDR1 as MDHEN and CDR2 as SYDVKM. CDR3 length: 15 amino acids. V was pared by 4 bases and J by 3 bases, with 15 bases between. The CDR3 spells CASSYYKNGDTEAFF. CDR3 nucleotide sequence: TGTGCCAGCAGTTACTATAAAAACGGGGACACTGAAGCTTTCTTT.

This clone was detected a few times. The chain employs TRBV4-1 and TRBJ2-7; D is perhaps TRBD2 (6 bases). V was pared by 3 bases and J by 4 bases, with 19 bases between. The germline CDR1 and CDR2 sequences are MGHRA and YSYEKL. The length of the CDR3 is 16 residues. CDR3 sequence (DNA): TGCGCCAGCAGCCAGCACCTGACTAGGGAGGTATACGAGCAGTACTTC. It encodes CASSQHLTREVYEQYF.

The rearrangement uses TRBV6-5 and TRBJ2-5, with TRBD1 identical over 8 bases. Germline V lookup: CDR1 MNHEY, CDR2 SVGAGI. V gave up 7 bases and J gave up 3 bases; unmatched junction bases: 4. The CDR3 has 13 amino acids. This chain's CDR3 is CASNPTGEETQYF. CDR3 bases: TGTGCCAGCAACCCGACAGGGGAAGAGACCCAGTACTTC.

This clone came up once. The genes are TRBV2 and TRBJ1-1; D uncertain. Between the trimmed V and J ends, which lost 4 bases and 5 bases, there was a span of 14 bases. The CDR3 runs 14 residues. CDR1 is SNHLY and CDR2 is FYNNEI in the germline V gene. In DNA form, the CDR3 reads TGTGCCAGCAGTGTCACTAGGATAGGTACTGAAGCTTTCTTT. Its protein product is CASSVTRIGTEAFF.

The chain couples TRBV2 to TRBJ2-5; 8 bases align to TRBD2. Germline V gives CDR1 SNHLY, CDR2 FYNNEI. V lost 4 bases, J lost 2 bases, and 0 bases stayed unmatched. The CDR3 is 13 amino acids. The CDR3 here is CASSASGQETQYF. As DNA, the CDR3 is TGTGCCAGCAGTGCTAGCGGGCAAGAGACCCAGTACTTC. Based on the CDR3 plus reference TRBV2 and TRBJ2-5, the full variable domain is EPEVTQTPSHQVTQMGQEVILRCVPISNHLYFYWYRQILGQKVEFLVSFYNNEISEKSEIFDDQFSVERPDGSNFTLKIRSTKLEDSAMYFCASSASGQETQYFGPGTRLLVL.

This chain connects TRBV19 to TRBJ1-1; D gene unclear. Germline V lookup: CDR1 LNHDA, CDR2 SQIVND (reference sequence). The CDR3 contains 14 residues. The V end was cut by 6 bases, the J end by 5 bases, with 16 bases between. CDR3 nucleotide sequence: TGTGCCAGTAGCACAGTGAGCTTTGGAACTGAAGCTTTCTTT. It yields the protein CASSTVSFGTEAFF.

The rearrangement joins TRBV7-2 to TRBJ2-2; D unresolved. Deletions cut 2 bases from V and 2 bases from J, with 9 bases between. The germline V gene encodes CDR1 SGHTA and CDR2 FQGNSA. The CDR3 is 15 amino acids. This chain's CDR3 is CASSLTFRNTGELFF. CDR3 sequence (DNA): TGTGCCAGCAGCTTAACATTCCGTAACACCGGGGAGCTGTTTTTT.

This sequence joins TRBV7-2 and TRBJ2-1, with 16 nucleotides matching TRBD2. In germline, CDR1 is SGHTA, CDR2 FQGNSA. V shed 11 bases, J shed 5 bases, and the junction held 3 bases outside the gene matches. The CDR3 is 14 amino acids. The CDR3 bases are TGTGCCTCAGGGACTAGCGGGGGGGACAATGAGCAGTTCTTC. It is translated as CASGTSGGDNEQFF.

The rearrangement joins TRBV4-1 to TRBJ1-2; D is ambiguous. CDR1 is MGHRA and CDR2 is YSYEKL in the germline V gene. The CDR3 covers 13 residues. V lost 1 base and J 4 bases, leaving 7 bases between the germline ends. The CDR3 coding sequence is TGCGCCAGCAGCCAAGTGGGAGTCTATGGCTACACCTTC. It translates to CASSQVGVYGYTF.

This chain uses TRBV7-3 with TRBJ2-7; 8 positions match TRBD2. The V and J ends lost 5 bases and 9 bases, in that order; junction bases with no gene match: 15. Germline V CDR1 and CDR2: SGHTA, FQGTGA. The CDR3 loop spans 15 amino acids. CDR3 residues: CASSTHPGPLAGQYF. The CDR3, as DNA: TGTGCCAGCAGCACTCACCCGGGACCGCTAGCGGGGCAGTACTTC.

The chain recombines TRBV3-1 (or the pseudogene TRBV3-2) with TRBJ2-2, with a possible D match to TRBD1 (6 bases). The CDR3 has 18 residues. V gave up 0 bases and J gave up 3 bases, with 17 bases separating them. Germline lookup yields CDR1 LGHDT and CDR2 YNNKEL (reference sequence). Written as DNA, the CDR3 is TGTGCCAGCAGCCAAGATCGTCAGGCAGGGGTCTACACCGGGGAGCTGTTTTTT. Translation: CASSQDRQAGVYTGELFF.

V and J are TRBV6-5 and TRBJ1-5; TRBD1 matches at 7 bases. With 7 bases clipped from V and 1 base from J, the junction kept 1 base outside the gene matches. CDR1 and CDR2 (germline): MNHEY, SVGAGI. The CDR3 is made up of 13 amino acids. In DNA form, the CDR3 reads TGTGCCAGCATGGACAGGAGCAATCAGCCCCAGCATTTT. Amino acid sequence: CASMDRSNQPQHF.

The chain joins TRBV12-3 or TRBV12-4 to TRBJ2-7; 8 bases agree with TRBD1. V lost 6 bases and J lost 4; bases outside the gene matches: 5. This CDR3 is built from 13 residues. CDR3 sequence reads: CASSPGGIYEQYF. The CDR3, as DNA: TGTGCCAGCAGCCCAGGGGGCATTTACGAGCAGTACTTC.

The V call is TRBV25-1, the J call TRBJ1-6; 8 nucleotides match TRBD1. J lost 9 bases, V lost 7 bases, and 5 bases had no gene match. The germline CDR1 and CDR2 sequences are MGHDK and SYGVNS. The CDR3 sequence is 13 residues long. DNA of the CDR3: TGTGCCAGCACCGGACAGGGAGTTTCACCCCTCCACTTT. Translation: CASTGQGVSPLHF. Based on the CDR3 plus reference TRBV25-1 and TRBJ1-6, the full variable domain is EADIYQTPRYLVIGTGKKITLECSQTMGHDKMYWYQQDPGMELHLIHYSYGVNSTEKGDLSSESTVSRIRTEHFPLTLESARPSHTSQYLCASTGQGVSPLHFGNGTRLTVT.

This clone came up a few times. CDR3 sequence: CASSLGGTENQPQHF. CDR3 coding DNA: TGCGCCAGCAGCTTGGGAGGGACAGAGAATCAGCCCCAGCATTTT. The chain uses TRBV5-1 and TRBJ1-5; 7 nucleotides agree with TRBD1. CDR1 is SGHRS, CDR2 YFSETQ, per germline. V shed 0 bases, J shed 4 bases, and the junction held 4 bases outside the gene matches. The CDR3 totals 15 residues.

This chain connects TRBV11-2 to TRBJ2-1; TRBD2 aligns across 8 bases. Germline CDR1 SGHAT, CDR2 FQNNGV. This CDR3 is 15 amino acids long. V was pared by 6 bases and J by 9 bases, with 13 bases of the junction left unmatched. The CDR3 sequence is CASSPWVERGSEQFF. The CDR3 DNA reads as TGTGCCAGCAGTCCATGGGTGGAGCGGGGGAGTGAGCAGTTCTTC.

The chain combines TRBV9 with TRBJ2-5, with 9 bases identical to TRBD2. Germline values: CDR1 SGDLS, CDR2 YYNGEE. J gave up 5 bases and V 4 bases, and 18 bases lay outside the gene matches. This CDR3 has 18 amino acids. This chain's CDR3 is CASSTFEGLANPPETQYF. The DNA of the CDR3 is TGTGCCAGCAGCACCTTCGAGGGACTAGCAAATCCTCCGGAGACCCAGTACTTC.